This TCR beta chain derives from a study of T cell responses to AZD1222 COVID-19 vaccine. Study findings and constraints: The donor cohort was predominantly white British with a female majority, and clonal diversity may have been underestimated. Mapped onto spike, vaccine-associated CD4 TCRs spanned it and were dominant at 160-218 and 743-854.

This clone is a singleton in its sample. The antigen is unknown. CDR3 size: 15 residues. The ends were cut back, 5 bases at V and 4 bases at J, with 17 bases in the middle. Germline values: CDR1 ENHRY, CDR2 SYGVKD. Using immunoSEQ multiplex PCR, the repertoire was profiled, and TCRdb retains in-frame clones only, with some absent. The sample includes some 80,000 clones, approximately 85% of them seen just once. This clonotype was obtained from an adult in good health. The chain employs TRBV10-3 and TRBJ2-5; D may correspond to TRBD1 or TRBD2 (5 bases each). The sequencing here drew on peripheral blood, taken on day 0 of MenACWY control vaccination. CDR3 in amino acids: CAISTSGTQGETQYF. CDR3 sequence (DNA): TGTGCCATCAGTACCTCGGGAACTCAGGGAGAGACCCAGTACTTC.